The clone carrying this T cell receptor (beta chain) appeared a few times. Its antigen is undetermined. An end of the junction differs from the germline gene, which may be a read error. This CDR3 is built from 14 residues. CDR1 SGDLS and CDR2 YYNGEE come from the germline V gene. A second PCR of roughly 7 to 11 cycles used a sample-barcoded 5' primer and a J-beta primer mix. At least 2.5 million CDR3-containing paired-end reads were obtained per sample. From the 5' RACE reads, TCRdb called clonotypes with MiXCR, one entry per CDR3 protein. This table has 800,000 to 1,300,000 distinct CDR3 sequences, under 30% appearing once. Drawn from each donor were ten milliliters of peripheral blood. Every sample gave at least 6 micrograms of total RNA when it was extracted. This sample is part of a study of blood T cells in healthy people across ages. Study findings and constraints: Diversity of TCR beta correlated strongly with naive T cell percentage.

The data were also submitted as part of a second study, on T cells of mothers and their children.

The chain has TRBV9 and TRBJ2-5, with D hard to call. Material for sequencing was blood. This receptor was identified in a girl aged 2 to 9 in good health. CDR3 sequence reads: CASSEGRTQATQYF. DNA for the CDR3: TGTGCCAGCAGCGAAGGACGGACCCAAGCGACCCAGTACTTC.